A single sample is the source of the 27 T cell receptor beta chains below, sequenced in a study of PD-1 blockade in classical Hodgkin lymphoma. Time point specified: cycle 4 day 1 (C4D1), after more than 5 weeks of nivolumab. All the patients suffered relapse after autologous stem cell transplantation, and brentuximab vedotin exposure differed. The method was immunoSEQ multiplex PCR; TCRdb's version includes in-frame clones alone and lacks a portion of them. The table has some 18,000 clones, 65% to 80% seen once; the top ten hold about 20%. The sequencing used peripheral blood mononuclear cells (PBMCs), collected before the fourth cycle of nivolumab. Source of these receptors: a human donor with classical Hodgkin lymphoma.

The V call is TRBV19, the J call TRBJ2-7; 9 bases agree with TRBD1. V lost 2 bases and J lost 5; bases outside the gene matches: 4. Germline values: CDR1 LNHDA, CDR2 SQIVND (reference sequence). The CDR3 has 14 amino acids. The CDR3 nucleotides are TGTGCCAGTAGTATATTAGGACAGGGGAACGAGCAGTACTTC. Protein sequence: CASSILGQGNEQYF. Looking up the rest from reference TRBV19 and TRBJ2-7 gives the full variable domain: DGGITQSPKYLFRKEGQNVTLSCEQNLNHDAMYWYRQDPGQGLRLIYYSQIVNDFQKGDIAEGYSVSREKKESFPLTVTSAQKNPTAFYLCASSILGQGNEQYFGPGTRLTVT.

By its share, this clone is medium-sized. J is TRBJ2-2 and V is TRBV19; TRBD1 matches at 8 bases. J lost 1 base, V lost 3 bases, and 4 bases had no gene match. The V gene's germline CDR1 is LNHDA and CDR2 SQIVND (reference sequence). This CDR3 comprises 16 residues. The CDR3 sequence: CASSIYGTGNTGELFF. CDR3 in DNA: TGTGCCAGTAGTATTTATGGGACAGGGAACACCGGGGAGCTGTTTTTT.

In its sample, this clone was seen a few times. The chain recombines TRBV28 with TRBJ1-1; D gene unclear. Germline CDR1 and CDR2: MDHEN and SYDVKM. The CDR3 runs 13 residues. The V end lost 3 bases, the J end lost 1 base, and 6 bases lay between the germline ends. This chain's CDR3 is CASSFGSNTEAFF. The CDR3 bases are TGTGCCAGCAGTTTCGGGTCGAACACTGAAGCTTTCTTT.

J is TRBJ2-5 and V is TRBV7-9; tentative D call: TRBD2 (6 bases). This CDR3 contains 12 residues. V was pared by 5 bases and J by 5 bases, with 9 bases between. Germline V gene data show CDR1 as SEHNR and CDR2 as FQNEAQ (reference sequence). The CDR3: CASSGGGETQYF. The CDR3 coding sequence is TGTGCCAGCAGCGGTGGGGGGGAGACCCAGTACTTC.

Points on this clone: In the same sample, other DNA sequences code for this CDR3. The chain couples TRBV18 to TRBJ2-3; D is uncertain. This CDR3 spans 13 amino acids. V gave up 2 bases and J gave up 4 bases, with 7 bases separating them. Germline CDR1 KGHSH, CDR2 LQKENI. CDR3 protein: CASSPGPADTQYF. In nucleotides, the CDR3 is TGTGCCAGCTCACCAGGACCGGCAGATACGCAGTATTTT. Based on the CDR3 plus reference TRBV18 and TRBJ2-3, the full variable domain is NAGVMQNPRHLVRRRGQEARLRCSPMKGHSHVYWYRQLPEEGLKFMVYLQKENIIDESGMPKERFSAEFPKEGPSILRIQQVVRGDSAAYFCASSPGPADTQYFGPGTRLTVL.

The chain employs TRBV10-2 and TRBJ1-1, with D maybe TRBD1 (5 bases). The V end was cut by 4 bases, the J end by 7 bases, with 7 bases between. The CDR3 spans 11 residues. Per germline, CDR1 WSHSY and CDR2 SAAADI. CDR3 region: CASSVGVEAFF. The CDR3 region has the DNA TGCGCCAGCAGTGTGGGGGTTGAAGCTTTCTTT.

The chain combines TRBV5-1 with TRBJ2-1; unclear D gene. Trimming took 5 bases from V and 0 from J, leaving 12 bases between them. Germline-derived CDR1 and CDR2 are SGHRS and YFSETQ. This CDR3 has 15 amino acids. The CDR3 nucleotides are TGCGCCAGCAGTCCCCCTGCATCCTCCTACAATGAGCAGTTCTTC. This sequence encodes CASSPPASSYNEQFF.

J is TRBJ1-1 and V is TRBV6-7, with D perhaps matching TRBD1 (6 bases). TRBV6-7 is sorted into the ORF group, with uncertain function. This CDR3 comprises 14 residues. Trimming removed 2 bases from V and 6 bases from J, with 13 bases in between. The CDR3 region is CASSYTGRIAEAFF. Written as DNA, the CDR3 is TGTGCCAGCAGTTACACAGGGAGGATCGCTGAAGCTTTCTTT.

This clone was counted a single time. The chain employs TRBV19 and TRBJ1-6; TRBD1 might be the D (6 bases). The germline V gene encodes CDR1 LNHDA and CDR2 SQIVND (reference sequence). The CDR3 length is 13 residues. Trimming took 5 bases from V and 7 from J, leaving 9 bases between them. The CDR3 reads CASSFTGNSPLHF. DNA for the CDR3: TGTGCCAGTAGTTTCACAGGGAATTCACCCCTCCACTTT.

This chain uses TRBV6-1 with TRBJ2-7, with 8 bases fitting TRBD1. With 7 bases clipped from V and 4 bases from J, the junction kept 9 bases outside the gene matches. This CDR3 has 14 amino acids. Germline CDR1 MNHNS, CDR2 SASEGT. The CDR3: CASMRDRIQYEQYF. As DNA, the CDR3 is TGTGCCAGCATGAGGGACAGGATTCAATACGAGCAGTACTTC.

V usage is TRBV6-6 and J usage is TRBJ1-2; 9 nucleotides match TRBD1. CDR1 is MNHNY and CDR2 is SVGAGI in the germline V gene (reference sequence). The CDR3 runs 14 residues. V trimming: 7 bases; J trimming: 7 bases; junction bases outside the gene matches: 10. CDR3 DNA sequence: TGTGCCAGCACTCAAGGGGACAGGGTCATTGGCTACACCTTC. Translated: CASTQGDRVIGYTF.

The gene calls are TRBV28 and TRBJ2-5; D is undetermined. Germline loops: CDR1 MDHEN, CDR2 SYDVKM. V was pared by 5 bases and J by 5 bases, with 12 bases between. The CDR3 sequence is 13 residues long. The CDR3 reads CASSLLNPETQYF. For the CDR3, the DNA is TGTGCCAGCAGTCTATTAAACCCTGAGACCCAGTACTTC. The full variable domain, rest sourced from reference TRBV28 and TRBJ2-5, is DVKVTQSSRYLVKRTGEKVFLECVQDMDHENMFWYRQDPGLGLRLIYFSYDVKMKEKGDIPEGYSVSREKKERFSLILESASTNQTSMYLCASSLLNPETQYFGPGTRLLVL.

This clone has more than one count but fewer than ten. This chain uses TRBV28 with TRBJ2-7; D possibly uses TRBD1 or TRBD2 (5 bases each). Between the trimmed V and J ends, which lost 3 bases and 7 bases, there was a span of 16 bases. Germline V gives CDR1 MDHEN, CDR2 SYDVKM. The CDR3 is 14 residues long. The CDR3 nucleotides read TGTGCCAGCAGTTTTGAGGGACCGAAGGGAGAGCAGTACGTC. This translates into CASSFEGPKGEQYV.

The chain carries TRBV9 and TRBJ2-3, with 12 bases matching TRBD2. Germline V gene sequence: CDR1 SGDLS, CDR2 YYNGEE. J was trimmed by 3 bases and V by 1 base; bases with no gene match: 3. The CDR3 has 16 residues. CDR3 sequence: CASSVTSGRRTDTQYF. The CDR3, as DNA: TGTGCCAGCAGCGTAACTAGCGGGAGGAGGACAGATACGCAGTATTTT. Based on the CDR3 plus reference TRBV9 and TRBJ2-3, the full variable domain is DSGVTQTPKHLITATGQRVTLRCSPRSGDLSVYWYQQSLDQGLQFLIQYYNGEERAKGNILERFSAQQFPDLHSELNLSSLELGDSALYFCASSVTSGRRTDTQYFGPGTRLTVL.

V gene TRBV6-4 combines with J gene TRBJ2-3; 9 nucleotides align to TRBD2. Germline values: CDR1 MRHNA, CDR2 SNTAGT. J was trimmed by 4 bases and V by 6 bases; bases with no gene match: 8. The CDR3 consists of 15 residues. CDR3 loop: CASRLAGVISDTQYF. The CDR3, as DNA: TGTGCCAGCAGGTTAGCGGGAGTTATCTCAGATACGCAGTATTTT.

V gene TRBV7-9 combines with J gene TRBJ2-1, with TRBD2 matching 12 bases. This CDR3 is built from 16 residues. V lost 3 bases to trimming and J lost 7 bases; unmatched junction nucleotides: 7. CDR1 is SEHNR, CDR2 FQNEAQ, per germline (reference sequence). The chain's CDR3 is CASSFTLAGGRNEQFF. In DNA, the CDR3 is TGTGCCAGCAGCTTCACACTAGCGGGGGGTAGAAATGAGCAGTTCTTC.

The table lists this clone with a few counts. The chain has TRBV19 and TRBJ1-2, with 8 bases that match TRBD1. The CDR3 contains 13 residues. Germline CDR1 LNHDA, CDR2 SQIVND (reference sequence). J lost 6 bases, V lost 3 bases, and 3 bases had no gene match. CDR3 protein: CASSMTGDNGYTF. The CDR3 DNA is TGTGCCAGTAGTATGACAGGGGACAATGGCTACACCTTC.

This chain uses TRBV5-1 with TRBJ1-3; D gene unclear. The germline V gene has CDR1 SGHRS and CDR2 YFSETQ. CDR3 length: 17 amino acids. The V gene lost 4 bases and the J gene lost 7 bases, with 24 bases spanning the gap. CDR3 amino acids: CASSLELRAGRGNTIYF. The DNA for the CDR3 is TGCGCCAGCAGCCTCGAGCTCCGAGCGGGCCGTGGGAACACCATATATTTT.

V usage is TRBV29-1 and J usage is TRBJ2-1, with D possibly being TRBD1 (6 bases). V was shortened by 7 bases and J by 1 base, with 14 bases between the two germline ends. The CDR3 is 14 residues long. Germline V lookup: CDR1 SQVTM, CDR2 ANQGSEA. The DNA of the CDR3 is TGCAGCGCGGGGCAGGGGACATCCTACAATGAGCAGTTCTTC. It encodes CSAGQGTSYNEQFF.

J is TRBJ2-3 and V is TRBV11-3; 8 positions match TRBD2. CDR1 is SGHNT, CDR2 YENEEA, per germline. V lost 0 bases, J lost 4 bases, and 3 bases stayed unmatched. CDR3 size: 15 residues. The CDR3 sequence is CASSLEGLAADTQYF. CDR3 bases: TGTGCCAGCAGCTTAGAAGGACTAGCCGCAGATACGCAGTATTTT.

The chain combines TRBV7-9 with TRBJ2-5, with D hard to call. V dropped 6 bases and J dropped 1 base, with 18 bases sitting between them. Germline V gene data show CDR1 as SEHNR and CDR2 as FQNEAQ (reference sequence). There are 16 residues in the CDR3. The CDR3 nucleotides are TGTGCCAGCAGTACGGATAGCCTACAACTCCAAGAGACCCAGTACTTC. The encoded protein is CASSTDSLQLQETQYF.

The genes are TRBV19 and TRBJ1-2; the D gene is possibly TRBD1 (5 bases). Per the germline V gene, CDR1 is LNHDA and CDR2 is SQIVND (reference sequence). The CDR3 loop spans 12 amino acids. V lost 5 bases and J 7 bases, leaving 11 bases between the germline ends. CDR3 sequence (DNA): TGTGCCAGTAGTTGGGGGTTCGGTGGCTACACCTTC. It codes for CASSWGFGGYTF.

The chain employs TRBV6-5 and TRBJ2-3; TRBD1 aligns across 9 bases. V lost 5 bases and J lost 5; bases outside the gene matches: 8. The CDR3 runs 15 residues. Germline V CDR1 and CDR2: MNHEY, SVGAGI. The CDR3 nucleotides read TGTGCCAGCAGTCACCGGGACAGGGCACAAGATACGCAGTATTTT. Its translation: CASSHRDRAQDTQYF.

The chain uses TRBV7-2 and TRBJ2-7, with D perhaps TRBD1 or TRBD2 (5 bases each). Per the germline V gene, CDR1 is SGHTA and CDR2 is FQGNSA. V was cut by 1 base and J by 2 bases, with 12 bases left in between. This CDR3 region has 15 residues. For the CDR3, the DNA is TGTGCCAGCAGCTTAGTAGGGCAGGGACCCTACGAGCAGTACTTC. Encoded protein: CASSLVGQGPYEQYF. Variable domain in full (rest from reference TRBV7-2 and TRBJ2-7): GAGVSQSPSNKVTEKGKDVELRCDPISGHTALYWYRQSLGQGLEFLIYFQGNSAPDKSGLPSDRFSAERTGGSVSTLTIQRTQQEDSAVYLCASSLVGQGPYEQYFGPGTRLTVT.

This clone was detected once. The same CDR3 arises from other DNA sequences in this sample as well. The genes are TRBV5-6 and TRBJ2-2; 7 nucleotides line up with TRBD2. Germline V gene lookup returns CDR1 SGHDT and CDR2 YYEEEE. The CDR3 is 16 amino acids. The V segment lost 3 bases and the J segment 0 bases; nucleotides outside the gene matches: 5. The DNA for the CDR3 is TGTGCCAGCAGCTGGGGTGGGGGGGCGAACACCGGGGAGCTGTTTTTT. Its protein is CASSWGGGANTGELFF.

This sequence joins TRBV18 and TRBJ1-5; D call uncertain. Trimming removed 3 bases from V and 0 bases from J, with 9 bases in between. The CDR3 covers 15 residues. CDR1 and CDR2 from the germline V gene are KGHSH and LQKENI. CDR3 protein: CASSPAYNSNQPQHF. In DNA, the CDR3 is TGTGCCAGCTCACCGGCCTATAATAGCAATCAGCCCCAGCATTTT.

The gene calls are TRBV4-3 and TRBJ2-2; the D gene could be TRBD1 or TRBD2 (5 bases each). The CDR3 is made up of 16 amino acids. CDR1 and CDR2 (germline): LGHNA, YSLEER. Trimming took 1 base from V and 0 from J, leaving 9 bases between them. CDR3 amino acids: CASSQGGRTNTGELFF. As DNA, the CDR3 is TGCGCCAGCAGCCAAGGGGGACGGACGAACACCGGGGAGCTGTTTTTT.